This entry lists 8 T cell receptor beta chains sequenced from one sample in a study of T-cell memory formation after mild COVID-19 (dated by TCRdb to the early 2020s). The receptor library was made with 5' RACE. The run used an Illumina NovaSeq 6000. Using fastp at Q25 and MiXCR, TCRdb reprocessed the public reads and kept productive beta chains. CDR3 protein sequences are deduplicated, and each keeps its most common genes and DNA. For this sample there are 400,000 or so distinct CDR3 sequences; around 20% appear just once. The ten largest clones represent 7.5% to 9.5% of the sample. The sample consisted of PBMCs or a T cell subset sorted from them (not recorded which). All receptors derive from an adult woman who had mild COVID-19 (a few samples of this study predate the infection). The sample titles of this study are shuffled in the database, so cell type and time point are left out; the donor was told from shared clones.

This clonotype was counted only a few times. The CDR3 sequence is CASSQGTRDGYTF. The CDR3 DNA follows: TGTGCCAGCTCACAAGGGACCAGGGACGGCTACACCTTC. The J gene is TRBJ1-2, the V gene TRBV18; possibly TRBD1 for D (5 bases). This CDR3 has 13 residues. V was trimmed by 4 bases and J by 8 bases, leaving 14 bases between them. Germline-derived CDR1 and CDR2 are KGHSH and LQKENI. The entire variable domain, with the rest obtained from reference TRBV18 and TRBJ1-2, is as follows: NAGVMQNPRHLVRRRGQEARLRCSPMKGHSHVYWYRQLPEEGLKFMVYLQKENIIDESGMPKERFSAEFPKEGPSILRIQQVVRGDSAAYFCASSQGTRDGYTFGSGTRLTVV.

V usage is TRBV12-3 or TRBV12-4 and J usage is TRBJ2-3, with 8 bases that match TRBD2. The CDR3 is made up of 15 amino acids. V dropped 6 bases and J dropped 1; count of bases not matched to a gene: 6. CDR3 sequence: CASSRRGAGTDTQYF. The CDR3 region has the DNA TGTGCCAGCAGCCGGCGGGGGGCTGGCACAGATACGCAGTATTTT.

This clonotype was detected ten times or more. This rearrangement joins TRBV29-1 to TRBJ2-5; TRBD1 matches 8 bases. The CDR3 extends over 13 amino acids. The J segment lost 5 bases and the V segment lost 4 bases, leaving 6 bases of the junction unmatched. The germline gives CDR1 SQVTM, CDR2 ANQGSEA. CDR3 sequence reads: CSVVPGGPETQYF. The CDR3 nucleotides are TGCAGCGTTGTTCCAGGGGGCCCGGAGACCCAGTACTTC. The complete variable domain, with remaining parts taken from reference TRBV29-1 and TRBJ2-5, reads SAVISQKPSRDICQRGTSLTIQCQVDSQVTMMFWYRQQPGQSLTLIATANQGSEATYESGFVIDKFPISRPNLTFSTLTVSNMSPEDSSIYLCSVVPGGPETQYFGPGTRLLVL.

This chain links TRBV7-9 with TRBJ1-1; D gene unclear. The CDR3 is 14 amino acids. The V end lost 8 bases, the J end lost 0 bases, and 13 bases lay between the germline ends. Looked up from germline, CDR1 is SEHNR and CDR2 is FQNEAQ (reference sequence). Here the CDR3 DNA reads TGTGCCAGCCAGCGGACGATCATGAACACTGAAGCTTTCTTT. Protein product: CASQRTIMNTEAFF.

Worth noting for this clonotype: A junction end diverges from the germline sequence, so it may reflect a read error. This rearrangement joins TRBV7-9 to TRBJ2-7, with D perhaps being TRBD1 or TRBD2 (6 bases each). Germline-derived CDR1 and CDR2 are SEHNR and FQNEAQ (reference sequence). This CDR3 is built from 12 residues. Here the CDR3 DNA reads TGTGCCAGCAGCTCCCTGGAGGGGGTCGGCGTATTC. The encoded protein is CASSSLEGVGVF. Drawing the rest from reference TRBV7-9 and TRBJ2-7, the complete variable domain is DTGVSQNPRHKITKRGQNVTFRCDPISEHNRLYWYRQTLGQGPEFLTYFQNEAQLEKSRLLSDRFSAERPKGSFSTLEIQRTEQGDSAMYLCASSSLEGVGVFGPGTRLTVT.

The genes are TRBV18 and TRBJ2-3; 8 nucleotides align to TRBD1. CDR3 length: 17 amino acids. Germline values: CDR1 KGHSH, CDR2 LQKENI. V lost 2 bases to trimming and J lost 3 bases; unmatched junction nucleotides: 10. CDR3 protein: CASSPIGQGSGTDTQYF. The CDR3 bases are TGTGCCAGCTCACCAATCGGACAGGGCAGTGGGACAGATACGCAGTATTTT.

This chain joins TRBV27 and TRBJ1-3; TRBD1 matches 10 bases. V was pared by 3 bases and J by 6 bases, with 8 bases of the junction left unmatched. The length of the CDR3 is 16 residues. The germline CDR1 and CDR2 sequences are MNHEY and SMNVEV (reference sequence). The CDR3 DNA reads as TGTGCCAGCAGTTTCTCGGGACAGGGGCGAGAAAACACCATATATTTT. Protein product: CASSFSGQGRENTIYF.

This chain joins TRBV3-1 and TRBJ1-4, with D uncertain. The CDR3 totals 13 residues. V dropped 6 bases and J dropped 8 bases, with 13 bases sitting between them. Germline values: CDR1 LGHDT, CDR2 YNNKEL (reference sequence). The CDR3 DNA reads as TGTGCCAGCAGACCCGCATCTGGGGAAAAACTGTTTTTT. It codes for CASRPASGEKLFF.